These 13 T cell receptor beta chains came from one sample sequenced in a study of vaccination and CD4 T cells after COVID-19. At the Johns Hopkins FTIC core, DNA taken from cultured CD4+ T cells was sequenced by way of the Oncomine TCR Beta short-read assay. MiXCR, run by TCRdb on the PCR reads, gives a single entry per CDR3 protein. The sample has roughly 12,000 distinct CDR3 sequences, more than 45% seen once; the top ten hold around 22%. What these receptors recognize is not known. Stated treatment: roughly 10-day PBMC culture with coronavirus spike peptide pools or control peptides (ViraFEST assay). Sequences were obtained from CD4+ T cells from blood, cultured in vitro. These receptor sequences come from a human donor who had recovered from COVID-19.

The chain has TRBV10-3 and TRBJ1-5; D is ambiguous. This CDR3 is 13 amino acids long. V lost 0 bases to trimming and J lost 6 bases, with 6 bases between them. CDR1 and CDR2 from the germline V gene are ENHRY and SYGVKD. CDR3 loop: CAISESWSQPQHF. The DNA of the CDR3 is TGTGCCATCAGTGAGTCTTGGTCTCAGCCCCAGCATTTT.

The rearrangement links TRBV6-2 or TRBV6-3 to TRBJ1-5; D possibly corresponds to TRBD1 (5 bases). The CDR3 totals 13 residues. V was shortened by 6 bases and J by 5 bases, with 11 bases between the two germline ends. Germline values: CDR1 MNHEY, CDR2 SVGEGT. The CDR3 nucleotides are TGTGCCAGCAGAGACAGTAACTATCAGCCCCAGCATTTT. This sequence encodes CASRDSNYQPQHF.

This clonotype has only a few counts. The CDR3 reads CASSMTRDSTYEQYF. CDR3 coding DNA: TGTGCCAGTAGTATGACCCGGGACAGTACCTACGAGCAGTACTTC. This sequence joins TRBV19 and TRBJ2-7, with 7 bases identical to TRBD1. This CDR3 is 15 amino acids long. Germline V gives CDR1 LNHDA, CDR2 SQIVND (reference sequence). V lost 3 bases and J lost 2; bases outside the gene matches: 7.

V usage is TRBV6-5 and J usage is TRBJ1-5; unclear D gene. This CDR3 has 14 amino acids. Germline V gene lookup returns CDR1 MNHEY and CDR2 SVGAGI. V lost 3 bases to trimming and J lost 5 bases, with 11 bases between them. The CDR3 sequence is CASSYTGGDQPQHF. CDR3 bases: TGTGCCAGCAGTTATACGGGTGGAGATCAGCCCCAGCATTTT.

V gene TRBV11-1 combines with J gene TRBJ1-1; no firm D call. This CDR3 has 14 amino acids. CDR1 and CDR2 (germline): SGHAT, FQDESV (reference sequence). Trimming took off 2 bases at V and 3 bases at J, with 10 bases between the two ends. CDR3 loop: CASSLPVLYTEAFF. For the CDR3, the DNA is TGTGCCAGCAGCTTACCGGTGTTGTACACTGAAGCTTTCTTT.

This clonotype has more than one count but fewer than ten. The J gene is TRBJ2-3, the V gene TRBV11-2, with no clear D. Per the germline V gene, CDR1 is SGHAT and CDR2 is FQNNGV. V shed 5 bases and J shed 2 bases, with 14 bases lying between them. The CDR3 covers 15 residues. The CDR3 is CASSPGNRYTDTQYF. As DNA, the CDR3 is TGTGCCAGCAGCCCCGGCAACCGTTACACAGATACGCAGTATTTT.

This clonotype has a handful of counts. The chain couples TRBV7-9 to TRBJ2-3; 9 nucleotides agree with TRBD2. Germline V gene sequence: CDR1 SEHNR, CDR2 FQNEAQ (reference sequence). J lost 5 bases, V lost 3 bases, and 3 bases had no gene match. This CDR3 contains 14 residues. Written as DNA, the CDR3 is TGTGCCAGCAGCTTGGGACTAGCTGGAGATACGCAGTATTTT. It specifies CASSLGLAGDTQYF. Using reference TRBV7-9 and TRBJ2-3 for the parts outside the CDR3, the full variable domain is DTGVSQNPRHKITKRGQNVTFRCDPISEHNRLYWYRQTLGQGPEFLTYFQNEAQLEKSRLLSDRFSAERPKGSFSTLEIQRTEQGDSAMYLCASSLGLAGDTQYFGPGTRLTVL.

This clonotype has only one observation. In nucleotides, the CDR3 is TGTGCCAGCAGCCAAGCGGATAGTAGCCCCGGGGAGCTGTTTTTT. Amino acids: CASSQADSSPGELFF. The chain uses TRBV4-2 and TRBJ2-2; unclear D gene. The germline V gene has CDR1 LGHNA and CDR2 YNFKEQ. Trimming stripped 1 base from V and 6 bases from J, with 12 bases between. There are 15 residues in the CDR3.

V is TRBV19 and J is TRBJ1-2, with TRBD1 identical over 9 bases. Germline CDR1 LNHDA, CDR2 SQIVND (reference sequence). The length of the CDR3 is 18 residues. V lost 6 bases and J lost 7; bases outside the gene matches: 21. The CDR3 DNA is TGTGCCAGTAGCCAACCTCCCGGGACAGGGATAGGCCGTCTTGGCTACACCTTC. Its protein is CASSQPPGTGIGRLGYTF.

The chain is built from TRBV6-1 and TRBJ1-1; maybe TRBD1 (6 bases). The CDR3 is made up of 17 amino acids. Trimming took off 5 bases at V and 1 base at J, with 20 bases between the two ends. Germline assignment: CDR1 MNHNS and CDR2 SASEGT. The CDR3 sequence is CASSRDRRVAGNTEAFF. As DNA, the CDR3 is TGTGCCAGCAGTCGAGACAGGCGGGTCGCGGGGAACACTGAAGCTTTCTTT.

This clonotype has just a few counts. The genes are TRBV12-3 or TRBV12-4 and TRBJ2-5; D is undetermined. Trimming cost V 5 bases and J 0 bases, with 10 bases left between them. This CDR3 is 14 amino acids long. CDR3 amino acids: CASSLGGDQETQYF. The DNA for the CDR3 is TGTGCCAGCAGTCTCGGTGGGGACCAAGAGACCCAGTACTTC.

V is TRBV14 and J is TRBJ1-2, with D uncertain. Germline CDR1 reads SGHDN; CDR2 reads FVKESK. The V end was cut by 4 bases, the J end by 4 bases, with 10 bases between. The CDR3 has 13 residues. CDR3 sequence: CASSREEGYGYTF. The DNA for the CDR3 is TGTGCCAGCAGCCGAGAGGAGGGCTATGGCTACACCTTC.

V gene TRBV6-5 combines with J gene TRBJ1-6, with D maybe TRBD1 (5 bases). Germline-derived CDR1 and CDR2 are MNHEY and SVGAGI. This CDR3 spans 15 amino acids. V lost 0 bases and J lost 12, with 15 bases in between. This chain's CDR3 is CASSYSRQTPRPLHF. CDR3 DNA: TGTGCCAGCAGTTACTCTAGACAGACTCCTCGACCCCTCCACTTT.